There are a few counts of the clone carrying this TCR beta chain. Its antigen is not known. The sample is drawn from a study of identical twins. Whole-study results and caveats: Some out-of-frame alpha sequences were shared by twins, and these showed excess low generation probability.

Germline-derived CDR1 and CDR2 are ENHRY and SYGVKD. There are 14 residues in the CDR3. V lost 9 bases, J lost 5 bases, and 11 bases stayed unmatched. TCRdb ran MiXCR on the 5' RACE reads and lists one entry per CDR3 protein. The repertoire holds approximately 500,000 distinct CDR3 sequences, with more than 20% as singletons. The same sample was also used in a study of T cells expressing NK-cell markers.

This receptor was identified in a woman under 30 in good health. The rearrangement joins TRBV10-3 to TRBJ2-3, with 7 bases identical to TRBD2. The material sequenced was CD4+ T cells sorted from blood. This chain's CDR3 is CAMSLAGSEDTQYF. The CDR3 DNA reads TGTGCCATGTCTTTAGCGGGTTCTGAAGATACGCAGTATTTT.